Described below is a single T cell receptor (beta chain) sequence and its context. These data belong to a study of shared T cell receptors in the human thymus. The junction had 7 bases not matched to a gene; V was cut back by 2 bases and J by 0 bases. The CDR3 totals 17 residues. Germline V lookup: CDR1 ENHRY, CDR2 SYGVKD. Assay used: immunoSEQ multiplex PCR; TCRdb lists only in-frame clones, some missing. The data hold approximately 730,000 clones, with 70% to 90% observed a single time. These data also formed part of another study, on human thymus T cells. From that second work: Thymic resections from corrective heart surgery supplied the tissue.

Sequencing was performed on thymocytes. This sequence was found in a girl in the first two years of life with a congenital heart defect. The rearrangement uses TRBV10-3 and TRBJ2-4, with 7 bases matching TRBD1. CDR3 bases: TGTGCCATCAGTGAGCGGGACAGAACTCTAGCCAAAAACATTCAGTACTTC. It codes for CAISERDRTLAKNIQYF.